This T cell receptor (beta chain) was observed in a study of shared clonotypes between healthy human individuals. Worth noting for this clone: Other DNA variants within this sample encode the same CDR3.

The protocol was immunoSEQ multiplex PCR, while the TCRdb copy is restricted to in-frame clones and leaves out a portion. Of some 740,000 clones in the sample, nearly 95% were seen once. CD45RO-negative CD8 cells positively selected for CCR7 made up the naive population, which excluded terminally differentiated effector memory CD45RA+ cells. This CDR3 comprises 13 residues. Trimming took off 2 bases at V and 2 bases at J, with 7 bases between the two ends. Germline CDR1 reads MNHEY; CDR2 reads SMNVEV (reference sequence). The sequence was obtained from a man between 25 and 39 years old in good health. The specimen sequenced was naive CD8+ T cells sorted from blood. The genes are TRBV27 and TRBJ2-7; possibly TRBD2 for D (5 bases). The CDR3: CASSLSGPYEQYF. As DNA, the CDR3 is TGTGCCAGCAGTTTAAGCGGACCCTACGAGCAGTACTTC.